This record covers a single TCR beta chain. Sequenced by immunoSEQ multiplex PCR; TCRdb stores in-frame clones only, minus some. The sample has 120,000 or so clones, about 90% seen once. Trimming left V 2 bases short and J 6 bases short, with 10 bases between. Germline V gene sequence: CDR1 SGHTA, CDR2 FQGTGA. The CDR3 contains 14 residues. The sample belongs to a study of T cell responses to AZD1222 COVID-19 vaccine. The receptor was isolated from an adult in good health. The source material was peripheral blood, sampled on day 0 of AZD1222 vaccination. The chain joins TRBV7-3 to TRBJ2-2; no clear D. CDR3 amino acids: CASSLEASPGELFF. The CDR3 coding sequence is TGTGCCAGCAGCTTAGAGGCGAGCCCCGGGGAGCTGTTTTTT.